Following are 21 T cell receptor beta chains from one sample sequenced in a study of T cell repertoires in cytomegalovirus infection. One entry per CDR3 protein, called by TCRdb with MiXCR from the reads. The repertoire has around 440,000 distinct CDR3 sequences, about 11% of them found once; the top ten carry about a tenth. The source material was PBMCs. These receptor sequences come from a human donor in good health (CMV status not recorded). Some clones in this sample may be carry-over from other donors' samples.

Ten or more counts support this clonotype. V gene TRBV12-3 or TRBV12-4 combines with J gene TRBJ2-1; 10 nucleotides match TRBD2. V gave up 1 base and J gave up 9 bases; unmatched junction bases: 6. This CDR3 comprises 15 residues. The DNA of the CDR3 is TGTGCCAGCAGTTTAGGACTAGCGGGTCGCAGTGAGCAGTTCTTC. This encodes CASSLGLAGRSEQFF.

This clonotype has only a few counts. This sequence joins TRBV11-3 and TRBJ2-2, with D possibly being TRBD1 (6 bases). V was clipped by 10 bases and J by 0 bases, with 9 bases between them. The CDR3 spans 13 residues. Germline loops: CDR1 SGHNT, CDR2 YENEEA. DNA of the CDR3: TGTGCCACCCAGGGGACGAACACCGGGGAGCTGTTTTTT. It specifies CATQGTNTGELFF.

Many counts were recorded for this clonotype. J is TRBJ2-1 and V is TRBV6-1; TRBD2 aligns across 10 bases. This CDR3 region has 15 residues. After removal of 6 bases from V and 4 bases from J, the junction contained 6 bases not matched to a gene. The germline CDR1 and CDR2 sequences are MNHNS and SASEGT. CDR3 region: CASSTGTSVYNEQFF. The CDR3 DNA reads TGTGCCAGCAGCACCGGGACTAGCGTATACAATGAGCAGTTCTTC.

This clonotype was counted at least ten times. The CDR3 DNA sequence: TGTGCCAGCAGCAGGGTCCAGGGCACGATTCAAGAGACCCAGTACTTC. It yields the protein CASSRVQGTIQETQYF. This rearrangement joins TRBV7-8 to TRBJ2-5; D may be TRBD1 (5 bases). V lost 5 bases and J 2 bases, leaving 18 bases between the germline ends. Germline V lookup: CDR1 SGHVS, CDR2 FQNEAQ. The CDR3 runs 16 residues.

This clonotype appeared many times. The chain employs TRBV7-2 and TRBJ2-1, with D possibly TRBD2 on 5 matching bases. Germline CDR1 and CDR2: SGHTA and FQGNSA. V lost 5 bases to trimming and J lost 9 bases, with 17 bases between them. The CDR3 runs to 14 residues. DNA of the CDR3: TGTGCCAGCAGCCCCCCCGGGGTGAGGCTTGAGCAGTTCTTC. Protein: CASSPPGVRLEQFF.

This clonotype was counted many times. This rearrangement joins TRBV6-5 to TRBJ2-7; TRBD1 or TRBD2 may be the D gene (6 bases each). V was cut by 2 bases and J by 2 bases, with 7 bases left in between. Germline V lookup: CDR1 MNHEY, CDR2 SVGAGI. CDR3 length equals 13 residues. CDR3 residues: CASSYRGAYEQYF. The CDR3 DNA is TGTGCCAGCAGTTACAGGGGGGCCTACGAGCAGTACTTC.

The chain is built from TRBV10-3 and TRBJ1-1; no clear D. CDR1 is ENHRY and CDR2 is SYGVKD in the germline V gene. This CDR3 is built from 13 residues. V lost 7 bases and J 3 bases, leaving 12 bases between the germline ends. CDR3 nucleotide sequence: TGTGCCATCAATAAGGGTATGGACACTGAAGCTTTCTTT. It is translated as CAINKGMDTEAFF.

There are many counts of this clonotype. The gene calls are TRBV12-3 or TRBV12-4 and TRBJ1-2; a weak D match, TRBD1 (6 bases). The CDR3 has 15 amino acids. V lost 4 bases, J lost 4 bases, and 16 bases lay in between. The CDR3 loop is CASSSYGQSSYGYTF. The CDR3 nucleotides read TGTGCCAGCAGTTCCTATGGACAGAGCTCCTATGGCTACACCTTC.

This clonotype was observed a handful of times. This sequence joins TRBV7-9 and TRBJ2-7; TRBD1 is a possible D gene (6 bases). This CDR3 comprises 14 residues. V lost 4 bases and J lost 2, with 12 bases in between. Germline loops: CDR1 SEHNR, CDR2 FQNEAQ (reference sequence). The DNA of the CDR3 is TGTGCCAGCAGCTCGGACAGAAAAGCCTACGAGCAGTACTTC. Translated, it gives CASSSDRKAYEQYF.

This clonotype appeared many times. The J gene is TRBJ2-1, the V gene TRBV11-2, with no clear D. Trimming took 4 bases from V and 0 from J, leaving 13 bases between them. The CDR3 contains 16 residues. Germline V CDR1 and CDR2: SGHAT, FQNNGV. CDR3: CASSSPDRDSYNEQFF. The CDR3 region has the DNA TGTGCCAGCAGCTCCCCAGACCGCGACTCCTACAATGAGCAGTTCTTC.

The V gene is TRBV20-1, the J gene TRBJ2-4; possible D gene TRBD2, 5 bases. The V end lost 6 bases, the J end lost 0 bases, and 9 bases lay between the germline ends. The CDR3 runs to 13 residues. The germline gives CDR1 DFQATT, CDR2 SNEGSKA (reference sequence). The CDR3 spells CSADRGAKNIQYF. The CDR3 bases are TGCAGTGCCGACCGGGGAGCCAAAAACATTCAGTACTTC.

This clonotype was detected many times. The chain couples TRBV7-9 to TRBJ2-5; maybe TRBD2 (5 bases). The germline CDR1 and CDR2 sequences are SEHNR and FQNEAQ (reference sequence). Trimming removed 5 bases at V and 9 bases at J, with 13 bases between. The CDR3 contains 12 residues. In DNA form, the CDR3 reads TGTGCCAGCAGCCGGGGAGAGTGGCCCCAGTACTTC. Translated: CASSRGEWPQYF. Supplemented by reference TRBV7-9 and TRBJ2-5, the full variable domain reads DTGVSQNPRHKITKRGQNVTFRCDPISEHNRLYWYRQTLGQGPEFLTYFQNEAQLEKSRLLSDRFSAERPKGSFSTLEIQRTEQGDSAMYLCASSRGEWPQYFGPGTRLLVL.

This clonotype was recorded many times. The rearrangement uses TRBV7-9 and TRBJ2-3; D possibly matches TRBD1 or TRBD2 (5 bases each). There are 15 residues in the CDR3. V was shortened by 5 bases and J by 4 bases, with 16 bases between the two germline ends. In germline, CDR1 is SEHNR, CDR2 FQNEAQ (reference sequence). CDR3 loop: CASSRGDDKADTQYF. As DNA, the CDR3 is TGTGCCAGCAGCCGAGGGGATGACAAGGCAGATACGCAGTATTTT.

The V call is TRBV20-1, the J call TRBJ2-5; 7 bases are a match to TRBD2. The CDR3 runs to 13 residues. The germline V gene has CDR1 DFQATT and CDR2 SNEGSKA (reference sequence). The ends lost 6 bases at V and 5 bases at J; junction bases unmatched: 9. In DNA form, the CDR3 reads TGCAGTGCCATGACTAGCCCCGGGGAGACCCAGTACTTC. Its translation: CSAMTSPGETQYF.

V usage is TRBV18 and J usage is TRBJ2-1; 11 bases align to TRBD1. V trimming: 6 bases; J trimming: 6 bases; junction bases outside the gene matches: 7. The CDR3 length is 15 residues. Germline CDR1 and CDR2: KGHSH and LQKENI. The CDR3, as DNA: TGTGCCAGCTCCCCCCGGGACAGGGGGATCAATGAGCAGTTCTTC. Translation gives CASSPRDRGINEQFF.

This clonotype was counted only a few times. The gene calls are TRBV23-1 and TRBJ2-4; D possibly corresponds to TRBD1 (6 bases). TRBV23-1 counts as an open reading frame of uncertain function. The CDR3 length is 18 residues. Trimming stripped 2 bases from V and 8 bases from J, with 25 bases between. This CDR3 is CASSQKRQAQRRLDIQYF. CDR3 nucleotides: TGCGCCAGCAGTCAAAAGAGACAGGCCCAGCGAAGGTTGGACATTCAGTACTTC.

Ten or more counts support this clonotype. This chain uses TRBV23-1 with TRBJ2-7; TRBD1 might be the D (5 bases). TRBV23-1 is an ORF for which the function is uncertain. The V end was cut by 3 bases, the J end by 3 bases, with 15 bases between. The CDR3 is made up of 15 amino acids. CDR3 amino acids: CASSHHDSEFYEQYF. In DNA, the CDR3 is TGCGCCAGCAGTCACCACGACAGTGAGTTCTACGAGCAGTACTTC.

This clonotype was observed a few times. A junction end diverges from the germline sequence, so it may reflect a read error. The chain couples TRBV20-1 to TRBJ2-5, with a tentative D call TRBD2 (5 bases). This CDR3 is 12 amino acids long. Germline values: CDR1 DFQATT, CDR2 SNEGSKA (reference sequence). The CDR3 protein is CSARGPQETQYF. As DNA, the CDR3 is TGCAGTGCCAGAGGGCCTCAAGAGACCCAGTACTTC.

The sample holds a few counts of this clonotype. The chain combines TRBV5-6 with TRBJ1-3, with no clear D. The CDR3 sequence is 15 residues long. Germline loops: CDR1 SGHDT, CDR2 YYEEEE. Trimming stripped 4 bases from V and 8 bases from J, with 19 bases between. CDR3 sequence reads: CASSAAGSRRYTIYF. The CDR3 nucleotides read TGTGCCAGCAGCGCCGCGGGGTCACGGCGGTACACCATATATTTT.

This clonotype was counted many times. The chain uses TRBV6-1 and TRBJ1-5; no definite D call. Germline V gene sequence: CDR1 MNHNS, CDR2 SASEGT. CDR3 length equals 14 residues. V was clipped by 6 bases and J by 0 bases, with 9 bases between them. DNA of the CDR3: TGTGCCAGCAGGCCGAATTATAGCAATCAGCCCCAGCATTTT. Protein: CASRPNYSNQPQHF.

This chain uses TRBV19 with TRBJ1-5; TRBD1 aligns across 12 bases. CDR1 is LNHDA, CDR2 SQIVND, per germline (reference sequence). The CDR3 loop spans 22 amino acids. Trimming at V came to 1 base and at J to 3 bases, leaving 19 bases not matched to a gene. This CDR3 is CASSIGVPGTGGFLGVNQPQHF. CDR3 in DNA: TGTGCCAGTAGTATAGGGGTCCCCGGGACAGGGGGCTTCCTCGGGGTCAATCAGCCCCAGCATTTT.